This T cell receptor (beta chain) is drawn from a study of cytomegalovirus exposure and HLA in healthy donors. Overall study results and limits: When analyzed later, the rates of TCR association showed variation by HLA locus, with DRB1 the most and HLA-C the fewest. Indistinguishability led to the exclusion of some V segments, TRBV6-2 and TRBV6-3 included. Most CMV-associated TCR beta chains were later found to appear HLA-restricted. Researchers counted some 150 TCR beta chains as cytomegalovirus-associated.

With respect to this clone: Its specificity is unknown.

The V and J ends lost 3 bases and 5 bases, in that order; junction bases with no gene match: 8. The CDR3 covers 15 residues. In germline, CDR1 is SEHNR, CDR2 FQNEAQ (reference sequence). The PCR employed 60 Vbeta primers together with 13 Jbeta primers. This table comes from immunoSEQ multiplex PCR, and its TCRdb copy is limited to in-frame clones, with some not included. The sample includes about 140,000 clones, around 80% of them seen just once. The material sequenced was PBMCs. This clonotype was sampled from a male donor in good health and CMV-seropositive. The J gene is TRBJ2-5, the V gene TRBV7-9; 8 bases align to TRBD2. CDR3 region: CASSFLGRAGETQYF. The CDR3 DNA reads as TGTGCCAGCAGCTTCCTCGGGAGGGCCGGGGAGACCCAGTACTTC.